The 22 T cell receptor beta chains in this list originate from one sample, sequenced in a study of blood T cell repertoires in COVID-19. Generated by immunoSEQ multiplex PCR, the TCRdb table keeps only in-frame clones and is missing some. The repertoire includes about 240,000 clones, around 86% of them detected once, and 8% to 9% sits in the top ten. The sequencing input was peripheral blood. The origin of the receptors is a woman at least 80 years old with COVID-19, enrolled during active disease.

The V gene is TRBV5-1, the J gene TRBJ1-2; tentative D call: TRBD1 (6 bases). Trimming cost V 0 bases and J 6 bases, with 12 bases left between them. This CDR3 contains 14 residues. Looked up from germline, CDR1 is SGHRS and CDR2 is YFSETQ. CDR3 sequence (DNA): TGCGCCAGCAGCTTGGTTCGGGGACAAGATGGCTACACCTTC. The encoded protein is CASSLVRGQDGYTF.

The chain links TRBV7-9 to TRBJ1-1; TRBD1 is a possible D gene (6 bases). The germline V gene encodes CDR1 SEHNR and CDR2 FQNEAQ (reference sequence). V dropped 3 bases and J dropped 7 bases, with 12 bases sitting between them. The CDR3 consists of 13 residues. CDR3 in amino acids: CASSFNKGGEAFF. DNA for the CDR3: TGTGCCAGCAGCTTCAACAAAGGGGGTGAAGCTTTCTTT.

CDR3 loop: CSVEHREGTEAFF. The CDR3 DNA follows: TGCAGCGTTGAGCACAGGGAGGGGACTGAAGCTTTCTTT. This chain joins TRBV29-1 and TRBJ1-1, with a tentative D call TRBD1 (6 bases). CDR1 is SQVTM and CDR2 is ANQGSEA in the germline V gene. This CDR3 spans 13 amino acids. V lost 3 bases, J lost 5 bases, and 13 bases lay in between.

The V call is TRBV6-5, the J call TRBJ2-5, with D possibly matching TRBD1 (6 bases). The CDR3 is made up of 16 amino acids. The germline CDR1 and CDR2 sequences are MNHEY and SVGAGI. The germline V and J ends were trimmed by 2 bases and 5 bases, with 18 bases remaining between them. The DNA of the CDR3 is TGTGCCAGCAGTTACCTCTCGTCAGGGGAGATGGAGACCCAGTACTTC. This codes for CASSYLSSGEMETQYF.

This chain links TRBV9 with TRBJ1-1; D might be TRBD1 (5 bases). V was shortened by 0 bases and J by 6 bases, with 18 bases between the two germline ends. Per germline, CDR1 SGDLS and CDR2 YYNGEE. The CDR3 covers 16 residues. CDR3 sequence (DNA): TGTGCCAGCAGCGTAGCTATACAGGAGCGGGACGCTGAAGCTTTCTTT. Protein: CASSVAIQERDAEAFF. The full variable domain, with the rest looked up from reference TRBV9 and TRBJ1-1, is DSGVTQTPKHLITATGQRVTLRCSPRSGDLSVYWYQQSLDQGLQFLIQYYNGEERAKGNILERFSAQQFPDLHSELNLSSLELGDSALYFCASSVAIQERDAEAFFGQGTRLTVV.

The rearrangement joins TRBV6-5 to TRBJ1-3, with no clear D. The CDR3 contains 15 residues. Germline V gene lookup returns CDR1 MNHEY and CDR2 SVGAGI. V shed 2 bases and J shed 5 bases, with 13 bases lying between them. CDR3 bases: TGTGCCAGCAGTTACCCGCAGGTTAGGAGAAACACCATATATTTT. It encodes CASSYPQVRRNTIYF.

The chain is built from TRBV3-1 (or the pseudogene TRBV3-2) and TRBJ1-1, with D possibly matching TRBD1 (5 bases). From germline, CDR1 is LGHDT and CDR2 YNNKEL (reference sequence). V lost 2 bases and J lost 5, with 18 bases in between. This CDR3 is 16 amino acids long. The CDR3 sequence: CASSQLSLGLGTEAFF. The CDR3 DNA reads as TGTGCCAGCAGCCAACTTTCCCTGGGGCTGGGGACTGAAGCTTTCTTT.

The chain employs TRBV15 and TRBJ2-3; 8 bases fit TRBD2. The CDR3 sequence is 17 residues long. Germline trimming cut 0 bases from V and 4 bases from J; bases unmatched to any gene: 9. Germline assignment: CDR1 LNHNV and CDR2 YYDKDF (reference sequence). In nucleotides, the CDR3 is TGTGCCACCAGCAGAGATCTGGGCGGGAGGAGAGCAGATACGCAGTATTTT. Its protein product is CATSRDLGGRRADTQYF.

The V gene is TRBV19, the J gene TRBJ2-1, with 11 bases that match TRBD2. The CDR3 extends over 16 amino acids. J gave up 3 bases and V 5 bases, and 6 bases lay outside the gene matches. The germline gives CDR1 LNHDA, CDR2 SQIVND (reference sequence). CDR3 sequence reads: CASSAQLAGVYNEQFF. CDR3 coding DNA: TGTGCCAGTAGTGCCCAACTAGCGGGGGTCTACAATGAGCAGTTCTTC. Full variable domain (outside the CDR3, taken from reference TRBV19 and TRBJ2-1): DGGITQSPKYLFRKEGQNVTLSCEQNLNHDAMYWYRQDPGQGLRLIYYSQIVNDFQKGDIAEGYSVSREKKESFPLTVTSAQKNPTAFYLCASSAQLAGVYNEQFFGPGTRLTVL.

This clone was counted between two and nine times. The rearrangement links TRBV11-3 to TRBJ2-7; 7 bases line up with TRBD2. Losses at the gene ends were 5 bases for V and 0 bases for J; bases not matched to a gene: 4. Germline lookup yields CDR1 SGHNT and CDR2 YENEEA. There are 14 residues in the CDR3. CDR3 protein: CASSPERGSYEQYF. The CDR3 DNA sequence: TGTGCCAGCAGCCCTGAGCGGGGCTCCTACGAGCAGTACTTC. The full variable domain, in which reference TRBV11-3 and TRBJ2-7 provide the parts outside the CDR3, is EAGVVQSPRYKIIEKKQPVAFWCNPISGHNTLYWYLQNLGQGPELLIRYENEEAVDDSQLPKDRFSAERLKGVDSTLKIQPAELGDSAVYLCASSPERGSYEQYFGPGTRLTVT.

The V call is TRBV3-1 (or the pseudogene TRBV3-2), the J call TRBJ2-5, with 13 bases aligning to TRBD2. Trimming removed 1 base from V and 7 bases from J; junction bases left unmatched: 3. Germline CDR1 reads LGHDT; CDR2 reads YNNKEL (reference sequence). This CDR3 has 15 residues. The DNA of the CDR3 is TGTGCCAGCAGCCAAGGGTGGACTAGCGGGGGGACCCAGTACTTC. Translating gives CASSQGWTSGGTQYF.

The sample holds one count of this clone. The chain carries TRBV21-1 and TRBJ2-2; the table names TRBD2, a call not compared with the DNA. TRBV21-1 is given as a pseudogene. This CDR3 comprises 17 residues. CDR3 bases: TGTGCCAGCAGCAACACTAGCGGGTCCCCGAACACCGGGGAGCTGTTTTTT. It yields the protein CASSNTSGSPNTGELFF.

The J gene is TRBJ1-1, the V gene TRBV11-2; D remains ambiguous. V was cut by 5 bases and J by 11 bases, with 12 bases left in between. Germline lookup yields CDR1 SGHAT and CDR2 FQNNGV. This CDR3 spans 11 amino acids. As DNA, the CDR3 is TGTGCCAGCAGCCCGGGAGTGTGGGCTTTCTTT. Its translation is CASSPGVWAFF.

The gene calls are TRBV6-5 and TRBJ2-5; 11 bases map to TRBD2. V lost 6 bases and J lost 4; bases outside the gene matches: 4. Germline V gene sequence: CDR1 MNHEY, CDR2 SVGAGI. This CDR3 region has 14 residues. This CDR3 reads CASRGGLAGETQYF. The CDR3 DNA follows: TGTGCCAGCAGGGGAGGACTAGCGGGAGAGACCCAGTACTTC.

Here the CDR3 DNA reads TGTGCCAGCAGTGTGGAGACGGTCCGCATCCTTAATGAAAAACTGTTTTTT. Its translation: CASSVETVRILNEKLFF. The chain has TRBV6-1 and TRBJ1-4; no definite D call. The V end was cut by 4 bases, the J end by 4 bases, with 19 bases between. CDR3 length equals 17 residues. Germline V CDR1 and CDR2: MNHNS, SASEGT.

The chain carries TRBV3-1 (or the pseudogene TRBV3-2) and TRBJ1-2; possibly TRBD1 for D (6 bases). V lost 1 base, J lost 3 bases, and 12 bases lay in between. Germline-derived CDR1 and CDR2 are LGHDT and YNNKEL (reference sequence). This CDR3 has 15 residues. This CDR3 reads CASSQVQGRDYGYTF. The CDR3 DNA follows: TGTGCCAGCAGCCAAGTCCAGGGGAGGGACTATGGCTACACCTTC.

This chain uses TRBV15 with TRBJ2-3; D not certain. Looked up from germline, CDR1 is LNHNV and CDR2 is YYDKDF (reference sequence). This CDR3 has 14 residues. Trimming took off 0 bases at V and 6 bases at J, with 10 bases between the two ends. The DNA of the CDR3 is TGTGCCACCAGCAGAGACAAATGGCCGGATACGCAGTATTTT. Residues: CATSRDKWPDTQYF.

The chain joins TRBV2 to TRBJ2-2; D not resolved. In germline, CDR1 is SNHLY, CDR2 FYNNEI. The CDR3 loop spans 14 amino acids. V was clipped by 8 bases and J by 0 bases, with 10 bases between them. This chain's CDR3 is CASQPSSNTGELFF. CDR3 nucleotide sequence: TGTGCCAGCCAACCCAGTTCGAACACCGGGGAGCTGTTTTTT.

The gene calls are TRBV5-1 and TRBJ1-6; 9 nucleotides agree with TRBD1. The germline V gene encodes CDR1 SGHRS and CDR2 YFSETQ. The CDR3 loop spans 15 amino acids. After removal of 0 bases from V and 9 bases from J, the junction contained 4 bases not matched to a gene. The CDR3, as DNA: TGCGCCAGCAGCTTGGCCGGACAGGGGCGTTCACCCCTCCACTTT. This sequence encodes CASSLAGQGRSPLHF.

CDR3: CAWSVQGLGQPQHF. The CDR3 DNA sequence: TGTGCCTGGAGTGTACAGGGCCTGGGACAGCCCCAGCATTTT. The rearrangement joins TRBV30 to TRBJ1-5; possible D gene TRBD1, 6 bases. V lost 0 bases and J 7 bases, leaving 13 bases between the germline ends. Per the germline V gene, CDR1 is GTSNPN and CDR2 is SVGIG (reference sequence). The CDR3 is 14 amino acids.

This clone was seen a handful of times. J is TRBJ1-1 and V is TRBV7-9; TRBD1 matches at 12 bases. The CDR3 runs 14 residues. The germline gives CDR1 SEHNR, CDR2 FQNEAQ (reference sequence). With V trimmed by 4 bases and J by 9 bases, 6 bases remained unmatched. CDR3 residues: CASSSPGQGAQAFF. The DNA for the CDR3 is TGTGCCAGCAGCTCGCCGGGACAGGGGGCGCAAGCTTTCTTT.

This clone was detected once. The chain links TRBV5-1 to TRBJ2-3; 13 bases align to TRBD2. The length of the CDR3 is 16 residues. Germline V gene lookup returns CDR1 SGHRS and CDR2 YFSETQ. With 3 bases clipped from V and 1 base from J, the junction kept 2 bases outside the gene matches. In DNA form, the CDR3 reads TGCGCCAGCAGCTCTGGACTAGCGGGGGGCACAGATACGCAGTATTTT. Translation: CASSSGLAGGTDTQYF.